The 6 T cell receptor beta chains given below trace back to one sample, sequenced in a study of control samples from healthy donors and cancer patients. The protocol was immunoSEQ multiplex PCR, while the TCRdb copy is restricted to in-frame clones and leaves out a portion. This sample yields around 150,000 clones, of which over 90% are seen a single time; over 1% belongs to the top ten. The sample comprised blood. All receptors derive from a woman aged 25 to 45 in good health.

The chain carries TRBV5-1 and TRBJ1-6; D unclear. Germline loops: CDR1 SGHRS, CDR2 YFSETQ. The CDR3 is 14 residues long. The V end lost 0 bases, the J end lost 10 bases, and 11 bases lay between the germline ends. CDR3 loop: CASSLAGLGSPLHF. The CDR3 region has the DNA TGCGCCAGCAGCTTGGCCGGGCTTGGGTCACCCCTCCACTTT.

The genes are TRBV6-4 and TRBJ2-7; D possibly corresponds to TRBD1 (6 bases). From germline, CDR1 is MRHNA and CDR2 SNTAGT. The CDR3 sequence is 12 residues long. V lost 3 bases, J lost 8 bases, and 11 bases lay in between. CDR3 DNA sequence: TGTGCCAGCAGTGATCCCAGGGGTAAGCAGTACTTC. It encodes CASSDPRGKQYF.

The chain uses TRBV28 and TRBJ2-1; 10 bases are a match to TRBD2. The CDR3 runs to 14 residues. The V and J ends lost 4 bases and 6 bases, in that order; junction bases with no gene match: 3. The germline gives CDR1 MDHEN, CDR2 SYDVKM. The CDR3 reads CASSSSGSGNEQFF. The CDR3 DNA reads as TGTGCCAGCAGTTCTAGCGGGAGTGGCAATGAGCAGTTCTTC.

This chain joins TRBV11-2 and TRBJ2-7; 7 bases are a match to TRBD1. From germline, CDR1 is SGHAT and CDR2 FQNNGV. After removal of 6 bases from V and 4 bases from J, the junction contained 3 bases not matched to a gene. This CDR3 is built from 12 residues. CDR3 in DNA: TGTGCCAGCAGTCAACAGGGGTACGAGCAGTACTTC. This gives the protein CASSQQGYEQYF.

The V gene is TRBV28, the J gene TRBJ2-5; 11 bases map to TRBD2. Trimming at V came to 3 bases and at J to 5 bases, leaving 11 bases not matched to a gene. The CDR3 is 17 residues long. Germline CDR1 reads MDHEN; CDR2 reads SYDVKM. The CDR3 sequence is CASSFQPASGRRETQYF. The CDR3 DNA reads TGTGCCAGCAGTTTCCAACCAGCTAGCGGGAGGAGGGAGACCCAGTACTTC.

J is TRBJ1-2 and V is TRBV5-1, with TRBD1 matching 8 bases. CDR3 size: 15 residues. V trimming: 4 bases; J trimming: 8 bases; junction bases outside the gene matches: 13. Germline V lookup: CDR1 SGHRS, CDR2 YFSETQ. The CDR3 protein is CASSLPYDRGGGYTF. The CDR3 bases are TGCGCCAGCAGCCTCCCGTATGACAGGGGAGGCGGCTACACCTTC.